The text below deals with one T cell receptor (beta chain). Its antigen is currently unknown. These data come from a study of T-cell memory formation after mild COVID-19. The CDR3 runs to 15 residues. Germline V gives CDR1 SGDLS, CDR2 YYNGEE. The junction had 9 bases not matched to a gene; V was cut back by 3 bases and J by 5 bases. Study conclusions and caveats: Mainly CM and EM harbored the contracting CD4+ clones; mainly EMRA harbored the CD8+ ones. Pre-infection memory contained some responding clones, which suggested that cross-reactive memory had joined.

Barcoded TCR alpha and TCR beta cDNA libraries with UMIs came from 5'RACE using constant-segment primers. Using its own MiXCR run on the 5' RACE reads, TCRdb lists one record per CDR3 protein. Among about 360,000 distinct CDR3 sequences, approximately 12% were seen once, and the ten largest hold roughly 23%. This rearrangement joins TRBV9 to TRBJ2-5; 8 nucleotides agree with TRBD1. This TCR was recovered from a man aged 18 to 29 who had mild COVID-19 (a few samples of this study predate the infection). Cell type and time point are not known. Sample: PBMCs or a T cell subset sorted from them (not recorded which). The CDR3 loop is CASSGKQGGTETQYF. The CDR3 DNA reads as TGTGCCAGCAGCGGTAAACAGGGGGGCACCGAGACCCAGTACTTC.